The sequence of this TCR beta chain was determined in a study of cytomegalovirus exposure and HLA in healthy donors. Overall study findings and caveats: A reported reduction in N-insertions relative to the approximately 670-donor mean was seen in an Asian-associated ancestry cluster in a later analysis.

The PCR used 60 Vbeta and 13 Jbeta primers. Assay used: immunoSEQ multiplex PCR; TCRdb lists only in-frame clones, some missing. In the table there are 150,000 to 200,000 clones, about 77% of which are singletons. CDR1 and CDR2 (germline): PRHDT, FYEKMQ (reference sequence). The V end lost 5 bases, the J end lost 3 bases, and 13 bases lay between the germline ends. This CDR3 contains 15 residues. Notes on this clone: Its antigen is not identified.

Sequenced: PBMCs. The V and J genes are TRBV13 and TRBJ2-2; TRBD1 is a possible D gene (5 bases). The source of this sequence is a woman in her 50s in good health and CMV-seronegative. CDR3 protein: CASSPITGYTGELFF. The CDR3 DNA sequence: TGTGCCAGCAGCCCGATCACAGGTTACACCGGGGAGCTGTTTTTT.